This record covers a single T cell receptor (beta chain). The target antigen is unknown. As the method for making TCR beta libraries, quantitative 5'-RACE with molecular barcodes was used. MiXCR was run by TCRdb on the 5' RACE reads, yielding one entry per CDR3 protein. In the table there are a few hundred thousand distinct CDR3 sequences, roughly a sixth of which are singletons. The data originate from a study of CD8 T cells in ankylosing spondylitis. Study findings and constraints: Some motif variants were previously reported in reactive arthritis synovial fluid and blood. Eight highly homologous variants formed a TCR beta motif that appeared characteristic of ankylosing spondylitis blood. Disease-linked clones had a CD8+ phenotype and relatively low frequency in peripheral blood.

This receptor was taken from a male donor with ankylosing spondylitis. Sequenced: blood, either unsorted or a sorted T cell fraction (not recorded which).

This CDR3 reads CASSVDRGSDTQYF. CDR3 bases: TGCGCCAGCAGTGTCGACAGGGGGTCAGATACGCAGTATTTT. V usage is TRBV10-1 and J usage is TRBJ2-3, with 9 bases that match TRBD1. Germline lookup yields CDR1 WNHNN and CDR2 SYGVQD (reference sequence). This CDR3 contains 14 residues. The junction had 3 bases not matched to a gene; V was cut back by 4 bases and J by 4 bases.